The 22 T cell receptor beta chains listed next were all sequenced from one sample in a study of shared clonotypes between healthy human individuals. Assay used: immunoSEQ multiplex PCR; TCRdb lists only in-frame clones, some missing. This table has millions of clones, about 92% appearing once. Sequencing used naive CD4+ T cells from PBMCs. Regarding subset: CD45RA+ positively selected. These receptors all come from a man between 18 and 35 years old in good health. Some clones in this sample may be carry-over from other donors' samples.

The CDR3 protein is CASSLAATELLGNGYTF. The CDR3 DNA reads TGTGCCAGCAGCTTAGCTGCGACAGAACTCTTGGGGAATGGCTACACCTTC. The J gene is TRBJ1-2, the V gene TRBV7-2, with D perhaps TRBD1 (5 bases). This CDR3 has 17 amino acids. The germline gives CDR1 SGHTA, CDR2 FQGNSA. Trimming cost V 0 bases and J 6 bases, with 20 bases left between them. The full variable domain, its missing parts supplied by reference TRBV7-2 and TRBJ1-2, is GAGVSQSPSNKVTEKGKDVELRCDPISGHTALYWYRQSLGQGLEFLIYFQGNSAPDKSGLPSDRFSAERTGGSVSTLTIQRTQQEDSAVYLCASSLAATELLGNGYTFGSGTRLTVV.

The genes are TRBV2 and TRBJ1-1, with 7 bases fitting TRBD1. Germline trimming cut 7 bases from V and 5 bases from J; bases unmatched to any gene: 16. Germline CDR1 SNHLY, CDR2 FYNNEI. The CDR3 covers 16 residues. The CDR3 nucleotides are TGTGCCAGCACCAAAGGGCAGGGGGGTAGAACAACTGAAGCTTTCTTT. Its translation is CASTKGQGGRTTEAFF.

This sequence joins TRBV7-3 and TRBJ2-3, with 9 bases fitting TRBD1. V shed 5 bases and J 4 bases; nucleotides not matched to a gene: 4. This CDR3 region has 14 residues. Looked up from germline, CDR1 is SGHTA and CDR2 is FQGTGA. The CDR3: CASSQGQGPDTQYF. The CDR3 nucleotides read TGTGCCAGCAGCCAGGGACAGGGACCAGATACGCAGTATTTT. The variable domain in full, with the rest retrieved from reference TRBV7-3 and TRBJ2-3, is GAGVSQTPSNKVTEKGKYVELRCDPISGHTALYWYRQSLGQGPEFLIYFQGTGAADDSGLPNDRFFAVRPEGSVSTLKIQRTERGDSAVYLCASSQGQGPDTQYFGPGTRLTVL.

This clone has just a few counts. The chain has TRBV11-2 and TRBJ2-1; TRBD2 aligns across 9 bases. The CDR3 is 15 residues long. From germline, CDR1 is SGHAT and CDR2 FQNNGV. Unmatched junction bases numbered 3, after V lost 1 base and J lost 5 bases. As DNA, the CDR3 is TGTGCCAGCAGCTTAGGTAGCGGGAGTAACAATGAGCAGTTCTTC. It encodes CASSLGSGSNNEQFF.

V gene TRBV5-4 combines with J gene TRBJ2-7; TRBD2 might be the D (8 bases). Per germline, CDR1 SGHNT and CDR2 YYREEE (reference sequence). The CDR3 runs to 15 residues. Trimming shortened V by 3 bases and J by 0 bases, and 13 bases separated the two germline ends. CDR3 sequence reads: CASSSGGDSSYEQYF. CDR3 DNA sequence: TGTGCCAGCAGCTCGGGGGGGGACAGCTCCTACGAGCAGTACTTC.

CDR3 sequence reads: CASSPPRLAGGNEQYF. In DNA form, the CDR3 reads TGTGCCAGCAGTCCTCCCCGACTAGCGGGAGGAAACGAGCAGTACTTC. This chain links TRBV28 with TRBJ2-7; TRBD2 aligns across 13 bases. Per the germline V gene, CDR1 is MDHEN and CDR2 is SYDVKM. J lost 5 bases, V lost 5 bases, and 9 bases had no gene match. This CDR3 region has 16 residues.

The chain carries TRBV6-6 and TRBJ1-5; D is unclear. Germline CDR1 reads MNHNY; CDR2 reads SVGAGI (reference sequence). The CDR3 loop spans 14 amino acids. The V and J ends lost 2 bases and 7 bases respectively, with 12 bases between them. CDR3 sequence reads: CASSYALLVQPQHF. DNA of the CDR3: TGTGCCAGCAGTTACGCGCTGCTTGTACAGCCCCAGCATTTT.

The V gene is TRBV7-9, the J gene TRBJ2-5; D possibly corresponds to TRBD2 (6 bases). This CDR3 has 16 amino acids. V lost 4 bases and J lost 2, with 17 bases in between. Per the germline V gene, CDR1 is SEHNR and CDR2 is FQNEAQ (reference sequence). This CDR3 is CASSSPTGVIQETQYF. CDR3 coding DNA: TGTGCCAGCAGCTCCCCAACGGGGGTGATACAAGAGACCCAGTACTTC.

The V call is TRBV7-9, the J call TRBJ2-4; D is unresolved. The V end lost 1 base, the J end lost 0 bases, and 7 bases lay between the germline ends. Germline CDR1 and CDR2: SEHNR and FQNEAQ (reference sequence). CDR3 length: 15 amino acids. The CDR3 sequence: CASSLDDGAKNIQYF. CDR3 DNA sequence: TGTGCCAGCAGCTTAGACGACGGAGCCAAAAACATTCAGTACTTC.

The chain has TRBV2 and TRBJ2-7; D is undetermined. The CDR3 runs to 13 residues. Looked up from germline, CDR1 is SNHLY and CDR2 is FYNNEI. The V end lost 6 bases, the J end lost 0 bases, and 9 bases lay between the germline ends. The CDR3 spells CASRLSRSYEQYF. The CDR3 coding sequence is TGTGCCAGCAGGCTGTCTCGCTCCTACGAGCAGTACTTC.

The V and J genes are TRBV7-6 and TRBJ2-3; D remains unclear. The CDR3 length is 15 residues. CDR1 is SGHVS and CDR2 is FNYEAQ in the germline V gene. V was clipped by 5 bases and J by 8 bases, with 20 bases between them. Written as DNA, the CDR3 is TGTGCCAGCAGCCCACAGACCCCGGAATATGCTACGCAGTATTTT. It translates to CASSPQTPEYATQYF.

This chain links TRBV7-9 with TRBJ2-1; 9 bases fit TRBD2. J lost 3 bases, V lost 3 bases, and 12 bases had no gene match. CDR3 length: 18 amino acids. CDR1 SEHNR and CDR2 FQNEAQ come from the germline V gene (reference sequence). CDR3 region: CASSFGGRARPDYNEQFF. The DNA of the CDR3 is TGTGCCAGCAGCTTCGGCGGGAGGGCAAGACCAGACTACAATGAGCAGTTCTTC.

This rearrangement joins TRBV7-2 to TRBJ2-3; TRBD1 matches at 10 bases. The CDR3 covers 15 residues. Germline CDR1 SGHTA, CDR2 FQGNSA. The trim removed 3 bases at V and 2 bases at J, leaving 2 bases unmatched. The CDR3, as DNA: TGTGCCAGCAGCTTGACAGGGGGCCCCACAGATACGCAGTATTTT. This sequence encodes CASSLTGGPTDTQYF.

The J gene is TRBJ1-5, the V gene TRBV2, with D possibly TRBD1 on 5 matching bases. Germline V lookup: CDR1 SNHLY, CDR2 FYNNEI. This CDR3 is built from 13 residues. Trimming removed 7 bases at V and 3 bases at J, with 10 bases between. The CDR3 nucleotides are TGTGCCAGCATGGGGCGGAACAATCAGCCCCAGCATTTT. Translated, it gives CASMGRNNQPQHF. The complete variable domain, with remaining parts taken from reference TRBV2 and TRBJ1-5, reads EPEVTQTPSHQVTQMGQEVILRCVPISNHLYFYWYRQILGQKVEFLVSFYNNEISEKSEIFDDQFSVERPDGSNFTLKIRSTKLEDSAMYFCASMGRNNQPQHFGDGTRLSIL.

V is TRBV5-1 and J is TRBJ2-7, with 7 nucleotides matching TRBD1. Germline CDR1 SGHRS, CDR2 YFSETQ. The CDR3 contains 14 residues. The V and J ends lost 4 bases and 1 base, in that order; junction bases with no gene match: 5. CDR3 loop: CASSPQGQSYEQYF. DNA for the CDR3: TGCGCCAGCAGCCCCCAGGGACAGTCCTACGAGCAGTACTTC.

Comments on this clone: Other DNA variants within this sample encode the same CDR3. The chain employs TRBV5-4 and TRBJ1-5; 8 bases fit TRBD1. Germline lookup yields CDR1 SGHNT and CDR2 YYREEE (reference sequence). The V segment lost 5 bases and the J segment 2 bases; nucleotides outside the gene matches: 3. The length of the CDR3 is 14 residues. The CDR3: CASSTGGGNQPQHF. As DNA, the CDR3 is TGTGCCAGCAGTACAGGGGGTGGCAATCAGCCCCAGCATTTT.

The V gene is TRBV2, the J gene TRBJ1-2, with a weak D call TRBD1 (6 bases). With 6 bases removed from V and 7 bases from J, the gap between germline ends came to 18 bases. The CDR3 is made up of 14 amino acids. The germline V gene encodes CDR1 SNHLY and CDR2 FYNNEI. CDR3 DNA sequence: TGTGCCAGCAGGGATACAGGGAAACTGGTTGGCTACACCTTC. Amino acids: CASRDTGKLVGYTF.

This chain connects TRBV6-1 to TRBJ2-7; 10 bases map to TRBD2. The CDR3 loop spans 19 amino acids. Germline assignment: CDR1 MNHNS and CDR2 SASEGT. V shed 4 bases and J 0 bases; nucleotides not matched to a gene: 15. The CDR3 protein is CASSARDSSASGSSYEQYF. DNA for the CDR3: TGTGCCAGCAGTGCCCGGGACAGCTCTGCTAGCGGGAGCTCCTACGAGCAGTACTTC.

This chain links TRBV28 with TRBJ1-5; D may be TRBD1 (5 bases). V lost 3 bases and J lost 7, with 10 bases in between. Germline lookup yields CDR1 MDHEN and CDR2 SYDVKM. This CDR3 is 13 amino acids long. CDR3 in amino acids: CASSFLGDQPQHF. In nucleotides, the CDR3 is TGTGCCAGCAGTTTTTTAGGGGACCAGCCCCAGCATTTT.

The rearrangement joins TRBV30 to TRBJ2-3, with 13 positions matching TRBD2. CDR1 and CDR2 from the germline V gene are GTSNPN and SVGIG (reference sequence). V lost 5 bases, J lost 2 bases, and 4 bases stayed unmatched. The CDR3 sequence is 15 residues long. The CDR3 sequence: CAWGGLAGYTDTQYF. CDR3 sequence (DNA): TGTGCCTGGGGGGGACTAGCGGGATACACAGATACGCAGTATTTT.

The chain combines TRBV25-1 with TRBJ2-2; no firm D call. Germline CDR1 is MGHDK and CDR2 is SYGVNS. Trimming took off 6 bases at V and 7 bases at J, with 6 bases between the two ends. This CDR3 contains 11 residues. The CDR3 nucleotides are TGTGCCAGCAGCAGTTTCGGGGAGCTGTTTTTT. Amino acid sequence: CASSSFGELFF.

V and J are TRBV7-7 and TRBJ1-4, with D tentatively TRBD1 (5 bases). Deletions cut 0 bases from V and 3 bases from J, with 8 bases between. The CDR3 sequence is 15 residues long. Germline V gene sequence: CDR1 SSHAT, CDR2 FNYEAQ (reference sequence). CDR3 sequence reads: CASSLALGANEKLFF. CDR3 nucleotides: TGTGCCAGCAGCTTAGCGCTGGGGGCTAATGAAAAACTGTTTTTT. Full variable domain (rest looked up from reference TRBV7-7 and TRBJ1-4): GAGVSQSPRYKVTKRGQDVTLRCDPISSHATLYWYQQALGQGPEFLTYFNYEAQPDKSGLPSDRFSAERPEGSISTLTIQRTEQRDSAMYRCASSLALGANEKLFFGSGTQLSVL.